These 8 T cell receptor beta chains came from one sample sequenced in a study of blood T cell repertoires in COVID-19. The table came from immunoSEQ multiplex PCR; TCRdb's copy has only in-frame clones and leaves some out. This sample has under 35,000 clones; about 90% occur once, and the top ten carry 14%. Sequenced sample: peripheral blood. These receptor sequences come from a man aged 60-69 years with active COVID-19.

V usage is TRBV24-1 and J usage is TRBJ2-1; 10 bases are a match to TRBD1. The CDR3 spans 15 residues. The junction had 2 bases not matched to a gene; V was cut back by 2 bases and J by 5 bases. Germline-derived CDR1 and CDR2 are KGHDR and SFDVKD. The CDR3 here is CATSDSGTGDNEQFF. CDR3 DNA sequence: TGTGCCACCAGTGATTCCGGGACAGGGGACAATGAGCAGTTCTTC.

The chain combines TRBV7-6 with TRBJ2-5, with 7 positions matching TRBD2. V lost 4 bases, J lost 5 bases, and 4 bases stayed unmatched. Germline V gene lookup returns CDR1 SGHVS and CDR2 FNYEAQ. The CDR3 is made up of 13 amino acids. The CDR3 region is CASSSGLGETQYF. The CDR3 DNA reads TGTGCCAGCAGCTCAGGACTAGGGGAGACCCAGTACTTC.

The chain employs TRBV28 and TRBJ2-1; 8 nucleotides line up with TRBD2. Germline values: CDR1 MDHEN, CDR2 SYDVKM. V lost 9 bases and J lost 1; bases outside the gene matches: 8. The CDR3 runs 15 residues. The DNA of the CDR3 is TGTGCCAGTCTGGGAGCGGGAGCGTCCTACAATGAGCAGTTCTTC. This translates into CASLGAGASYNEQFF.

The genes are TRBV7-9 and TRBJ2-5; TRBD1 matches 7 bases. The junction had 8 bases not matched to a gene; V was cut back by 7 bases and J by 3 bases. Per germline, CDR1 SEHNR and CDR2 FQNEAQ (reference sequence). The CDR3 covers 14 residues. CDR3 bases: TGTGCCAGCACCAGAAACAGGGGTGAAGAGACCCAGTACTTC. Translating it yields CASTRNRGEETQYF.

The genes are TRBV5-4 and TRBJ2-2; D might be TRBD1 (5 bases). The CDR3 is 13 residues long. CDR1 and CDR2 (germline): SGHNT, YYREEE (reference sequence). The ends were cut back, 3 bases at V and 4 bases at J, with 7 bases in the middle. Written as DNA, the CDR3 is TGTGCCAGCAGCTCCAGGGCCACCGGGGAGCTGTTTTTT. The encoded protein is CASSSRATGELFF.

This clone has a handful of counts. CDR3 nucleotide sequence: TGTGCCAGCAGACTAGCGGGATCCCCCTACGAGCAGTACTTC. As protein: CASRLAGSPYEQYF. The rearrangement links TRBV28 to TRBJ2-7; 10 positions agree with TRBD2. Trimming removed 6 bases from V and 2 bases from J; junction bases left unmatched: 4. Germline values: CDR1 MDHEN, CDR2 SYDVKM. This CDR3 has 14 residues.

This clone showed up just once. This chain joins TRBV19 and TRBJ1-4, with 8 bases identical to TRBD1. The germline gives CDR1 LNHDA, CDR2 SQIVND (reference sequence). The V segment lost 4 bases and the J segment 14 bases; nucleotides outside the gene matches: 9. The CDR3 is 13 residues long. The CDR3 region has the DNA TGTGCCAGTAGTACCCCAGGGGGCGGAGGGCTGTTTTTT. It yields the protein CASSTPGGGGLFF.

V usage is TRBV6-5 and J usage is TRBJ1-2; 8 nucleotides match TRBD1. This CDR3 has 14 amino acids. J gave up 7 bases and V 4 bases, and 8 bases lay outside the gene matches. CDR1 is MNHEY and CDR2 is SVGAGI in the germline V gene. CDR3 DNA sequence: TGTGCCAGCAGTTCCTGGACAGGGAAGGGTGGCTACACCTTC. It is translated as CASSSWTGKGGYTF.